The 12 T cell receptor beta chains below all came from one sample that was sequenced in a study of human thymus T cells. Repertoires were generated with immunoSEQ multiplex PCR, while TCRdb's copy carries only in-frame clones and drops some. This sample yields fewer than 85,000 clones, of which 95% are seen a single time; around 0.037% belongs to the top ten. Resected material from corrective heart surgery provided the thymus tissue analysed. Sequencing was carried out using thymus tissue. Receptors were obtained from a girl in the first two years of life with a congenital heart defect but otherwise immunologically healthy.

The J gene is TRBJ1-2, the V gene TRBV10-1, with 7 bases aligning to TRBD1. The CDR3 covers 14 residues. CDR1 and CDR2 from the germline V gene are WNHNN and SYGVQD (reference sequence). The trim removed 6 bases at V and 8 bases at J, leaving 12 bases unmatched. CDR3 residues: CASSKTGFPRGYTF. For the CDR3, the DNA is TGCGCCAGCAGCAAGACAGGGTTCCCTAGAGGCTACACCTTC.

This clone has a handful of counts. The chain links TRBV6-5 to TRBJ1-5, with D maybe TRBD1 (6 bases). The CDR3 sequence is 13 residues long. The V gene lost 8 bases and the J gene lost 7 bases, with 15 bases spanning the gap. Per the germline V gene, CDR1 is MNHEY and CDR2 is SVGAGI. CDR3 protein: CASSGRGSQPQHF. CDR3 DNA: TGTGCCAGCTCCGGGAGGGGGTCCCAGCCCCAGCATTTT.

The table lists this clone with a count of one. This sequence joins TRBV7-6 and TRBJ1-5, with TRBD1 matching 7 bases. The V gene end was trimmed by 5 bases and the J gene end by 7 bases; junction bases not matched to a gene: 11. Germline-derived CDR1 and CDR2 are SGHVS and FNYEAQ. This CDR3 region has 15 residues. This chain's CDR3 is CASSPQGGTRQPQHF. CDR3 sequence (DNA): TGTGCCAGCAGCCCCCAGGGGGGGACTCGGCAGCCCCAGCATTTT.

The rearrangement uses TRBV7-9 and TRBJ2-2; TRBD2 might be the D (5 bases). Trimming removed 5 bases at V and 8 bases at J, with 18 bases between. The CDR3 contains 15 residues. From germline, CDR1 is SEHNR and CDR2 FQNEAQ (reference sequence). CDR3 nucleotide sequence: TGTGCCAGCAGCATATTCGCCGGGGAGCTTGGGGAGCTGTTTTTT. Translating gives CASSIFAGELGELFF.

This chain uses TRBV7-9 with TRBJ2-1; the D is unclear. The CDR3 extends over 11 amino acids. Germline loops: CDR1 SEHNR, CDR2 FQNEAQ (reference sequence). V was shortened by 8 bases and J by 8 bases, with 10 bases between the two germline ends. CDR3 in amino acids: CASGISYEQFF. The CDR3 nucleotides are TGTGCCAGCGGAATTAGCTATGAGCAGTTCTTC.

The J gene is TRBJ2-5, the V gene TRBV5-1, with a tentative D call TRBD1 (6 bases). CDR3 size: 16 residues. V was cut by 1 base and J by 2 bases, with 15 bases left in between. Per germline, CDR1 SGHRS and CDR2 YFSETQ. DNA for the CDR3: TGCGCCAGCAGCTTGTTTTCTGGACAGAGTCAAGAGACCCAGTACTTC. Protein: CASSLFSGQSQETQYF.

DNA of the CDR3: TGCGCCAGCAGCTTGCACTTCCGTTTAACCTACGAGCAGTACTTC. Encoded protein: CASSLHFRLTYEQYF. The chain is built from TRBV5-1 and TRBJ2-7; D remains ambiguous. The ends were cut back, 1 base at V and 2 bases at J, with 13 bases in the middle. Germline loops: CDR1 SGHRS, CDR2 YFSETQ. This CDR3 is 15 amino acids long.

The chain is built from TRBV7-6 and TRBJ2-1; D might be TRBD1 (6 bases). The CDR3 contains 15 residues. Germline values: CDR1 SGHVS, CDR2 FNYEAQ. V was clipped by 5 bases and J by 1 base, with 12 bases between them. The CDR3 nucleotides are TGTGCCAGCAGCCCACAGGGTGTTTCCTACAATGAGCAGTTCTTC. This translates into CASSPQGVSYNEQFF.

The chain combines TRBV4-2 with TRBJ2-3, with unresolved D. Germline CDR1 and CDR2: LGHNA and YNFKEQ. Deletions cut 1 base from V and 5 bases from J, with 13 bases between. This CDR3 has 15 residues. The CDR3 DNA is TGTGCCAGCAGCCAAGGGAAAGGGTTCCTAGATACGCAGTATTTT. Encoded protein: CASSQGKGFLDTQYF.

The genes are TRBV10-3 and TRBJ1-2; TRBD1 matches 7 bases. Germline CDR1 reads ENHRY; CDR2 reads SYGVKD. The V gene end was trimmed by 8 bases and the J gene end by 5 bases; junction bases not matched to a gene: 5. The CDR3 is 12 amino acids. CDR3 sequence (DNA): TGTGCCATCCGGGACAGTCGATATGGCTACACCTTC. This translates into CAIRDSRYGYTF.

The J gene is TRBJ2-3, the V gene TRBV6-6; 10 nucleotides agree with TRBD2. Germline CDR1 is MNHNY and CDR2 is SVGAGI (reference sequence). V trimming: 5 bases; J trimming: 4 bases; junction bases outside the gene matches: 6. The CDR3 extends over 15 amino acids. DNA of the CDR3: TGTGCCAGCAGTGTAGCGGGAGGTCGAGCAGATACGCAGTATTTT. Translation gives CASSVAGGRADTQYF.

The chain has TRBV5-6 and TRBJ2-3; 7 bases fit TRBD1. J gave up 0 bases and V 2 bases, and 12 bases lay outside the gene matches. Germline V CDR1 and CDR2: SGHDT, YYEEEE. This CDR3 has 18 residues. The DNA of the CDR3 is TGTGCCAGCAGCTTCCTAACAGGGGCGATTCAAAGCACAGATACGCAGTATTTT. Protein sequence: CASSFLTGAIQSTDTQYF.